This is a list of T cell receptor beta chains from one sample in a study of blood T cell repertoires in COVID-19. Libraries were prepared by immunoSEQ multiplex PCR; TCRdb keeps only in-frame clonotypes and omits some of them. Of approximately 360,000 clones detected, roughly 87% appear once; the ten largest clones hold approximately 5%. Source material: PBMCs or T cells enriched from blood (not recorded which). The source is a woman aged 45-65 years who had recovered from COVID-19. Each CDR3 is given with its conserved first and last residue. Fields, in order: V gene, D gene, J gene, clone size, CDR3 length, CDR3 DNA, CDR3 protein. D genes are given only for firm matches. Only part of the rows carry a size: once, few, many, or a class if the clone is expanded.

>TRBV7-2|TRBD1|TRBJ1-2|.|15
TGTGCCAGCAGCCCAATCGGACAGGGAAGTGGTGGCTACACCTTC
CASSPIGQGSGGYTF
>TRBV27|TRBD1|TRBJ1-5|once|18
TGTGCCAGCAGCGCAGGGGGCCGGGGGTACTATAGCAATCAGCCCCAGCATTTT
CASSAGGRGYYSNQPQHF
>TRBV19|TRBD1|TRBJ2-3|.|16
TGTGCCAGTAGTATATTGCGACAGGGGTGGACAGATACGCAGTATTTT
CASSILRQGWTDTQYF
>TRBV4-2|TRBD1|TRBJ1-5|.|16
TGTGCCAGCAGCCAAGACCCGGGACAGGGGCATCAGCCCCAGCATTTT
CASSQDPGQGHQPQHF
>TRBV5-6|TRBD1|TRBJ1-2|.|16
TGTGCCAGCAGCCGAGATTGGACAGGGGTATCCTATGGCTACACCTTC
CASSRDWTGVSYGYTF
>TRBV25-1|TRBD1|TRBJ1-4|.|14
TGTGCCAGCAGTCCGACAGGGAGAAATGAAAAACTGTTTTTT
CASSPTGRNEKLFF
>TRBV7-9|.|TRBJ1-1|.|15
TGTGCCAGCAGCTTACAGACAGCTGAAAACACTGAAGCTTTCTTT
CASSLQTAENTEAFF
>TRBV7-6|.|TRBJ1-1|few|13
TGTGCCAGCAGCTCAGGGTTGGGCACTGAAGCTTTCTTT
CASSSGLGTEAFF
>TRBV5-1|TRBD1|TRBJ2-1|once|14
TGCGCCAGCAGCTGGACGAGACAGGGCCATGAGCAGTTCTTC
CASSWTRQGHEQFF
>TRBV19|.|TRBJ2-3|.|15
TGTGCCGCCTCGGTTGGAGGCGTTAGCACAGATACGCAGTATTTT
CAASVGGVSTDTQYF
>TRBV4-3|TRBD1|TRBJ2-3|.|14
TGCGCCAGCAGCCTGGACAGGGTTTCAGATACGCAGTATTTT
CASSLDRVSDTQYF
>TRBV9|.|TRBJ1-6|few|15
TGTGCCAGCAGCGTAGTTGGGGGGAATAATTCACCCCTCCACTTT
CASSVVGGNNSPLHF
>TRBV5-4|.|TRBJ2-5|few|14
TGTGCCAGCAGCAGTGGTGGCCACCAAGAGACCCAGTACTTC
CASSSGGHQETQYF
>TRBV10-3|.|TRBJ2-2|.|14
TGTGCCATAGAAGACAGGCCGAACACCGGGGAGCTGTTTTTT
CAIEDRPNTGELFF
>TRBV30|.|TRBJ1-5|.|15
TGTGCCTGGAATAGAGGGGACGGGGGAAATCAGCCCCAGCATTTT
CAWNRGDGGNQPQHF
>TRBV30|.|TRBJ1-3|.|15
TGTGCCTGGAGTGTAAGACAGGTGAATGGAAACACCATATATTTT
CAWSVRQVNGNTIYF
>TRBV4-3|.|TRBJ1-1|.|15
TGCGCCAGCAGCCAAGAGTTGGCCAGGGGAATTGAAGCTTTCTTT
CASSQELARGIEAFF
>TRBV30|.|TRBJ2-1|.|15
TGTGCCTGGGGGGTACTGACCCGGGGTCGGGGTGAGCAGTTCTTC
CAWGVLTRGRGEQFF
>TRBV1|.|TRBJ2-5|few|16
TGCACCAGCAGCCAAGTTCGGGGGGGGGCGTCGCAGACCCAGTACTTC
CTSSQVRGGASQTQYF
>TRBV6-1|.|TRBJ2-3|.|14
TGTGCCAGCAGTGAAGCAAGGGGGACAGATACGCAGTATTTT
CASSEARGTDTQYF
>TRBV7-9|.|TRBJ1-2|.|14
TGTGCCAGCAGCTTAACAGGGACCAACTATGGCTACACCTTC
CASSLTGTNYGYTF
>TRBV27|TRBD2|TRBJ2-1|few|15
TGTGCCAGCAGACCCGGGGGGGGCTCCTACAATGAGCAGTTCTTC
CASRPGGGSYNEQFF
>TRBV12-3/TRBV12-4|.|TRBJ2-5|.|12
TGTGCCAGCAGTTTGTCTTTAGAGACCCAGTACTTC
CASSLSLETQYF
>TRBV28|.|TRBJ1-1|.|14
TGTGCCAGCAGTTTGAGCAGGGTGTACACTGAAGCTTTCTTT
CASSLSRVYTEAFF
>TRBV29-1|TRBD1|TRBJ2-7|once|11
TGCAGCGTGGACAGGGGCGACGAGCAGTACTTC
CSVDRGDEQYF
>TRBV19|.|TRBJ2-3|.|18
TGTGCCAGTAGTATACTGTCTTCCGGGGGGCTAAGGGCAGATACGCAGTATTTT
CASSILSSGGLRADTQYF
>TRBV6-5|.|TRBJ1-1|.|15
TGTGCCAGCAGTTACCGAGCCAATACCGCAATTGAAGCTTTCTTT
CASSYRANTAIEAFF
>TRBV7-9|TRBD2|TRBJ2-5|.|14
TGTGCCAGCAGCTTAAGCGCGGGGGGGGAGACCCAGTACTTC
CASSLSAGGETQYF
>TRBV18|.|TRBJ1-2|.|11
TGTGCCAGCTCACCAAAGAGCGGCTACACCTTC
CASSPKSGYTF
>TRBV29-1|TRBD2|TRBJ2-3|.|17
TGCAGCGTGGGGTGGACCTGGACTAGCGGGGGGGAAGATACGCAGTATTTT
CSVGWTWTSGGEDTQYF
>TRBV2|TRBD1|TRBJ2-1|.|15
TGTGCCAGCAGTCACTTAACCGGGACAGACAATGAGCAGTTCTTC
CASSHLTGTDNEQFF
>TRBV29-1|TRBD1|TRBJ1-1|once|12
TGCAGCGGGGACAGGGGCGACACTGAAGCTTTCTTT
CSGDRGDTEAFF
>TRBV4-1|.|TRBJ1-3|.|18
TGCGCCTCGCGGAGGGTAATTGGAATCGTCAACTCTGGAAACACCATATATTTT
CASRRVIGIVNSGNTIYF
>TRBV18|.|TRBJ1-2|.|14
TGTGCCAGCTCACTTGCCAGGGATGGATATGGCTACACCTTC
CASSLARDGYGYTF
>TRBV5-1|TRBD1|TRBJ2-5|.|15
TGCGCCAGCAGCTATGGGACAGGCAACTTTGAGACCCAGTACTTC
CASSYGTGNFETQYF
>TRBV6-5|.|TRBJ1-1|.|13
TGTGCCAGCAGTCCGTCTCTCCTCACTGAAGCTTTCTTT
CASSPSLLTEAFF
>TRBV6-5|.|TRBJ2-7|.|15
TGTGCCAGCAGTTACTCGACGCTAGGCCTCTACGAGCAGTACTTC
CASSYSTLGLYEQYF
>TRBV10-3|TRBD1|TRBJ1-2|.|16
TGTGCCATCGAAGGGGACAGGGGGGGATTTTCCGAGGGCTACACCTTC
CAIEGDRGGFSEGYTF
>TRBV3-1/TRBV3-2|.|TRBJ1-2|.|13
TGTGCCAGCAGCCCGGTCTATAACTATGGCTACACCTTC
CASSPVYNYGYTF
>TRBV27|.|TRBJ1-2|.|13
TGTGCCAGCAGTTTATCTTCAGGGTATGGCTACACCTTC
CASSLSSGYGYTF
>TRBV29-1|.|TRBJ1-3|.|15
TGCAGCGCCACCGAGCGTACTTTAGGTGGAAACACCATATATTTT
CSATERTLGGNTIYF
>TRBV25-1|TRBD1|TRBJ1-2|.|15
TGTGCCAGCAGTGAATCGCTGGGACAGATCAATGGCTACACCTTC
CASSESLGQINGYTF
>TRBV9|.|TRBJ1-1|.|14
TGTGCCAGCAGCGGAGGGTTCTTGAACACTGAAGCTTTCTTT
CASSGGFLNTEAFF
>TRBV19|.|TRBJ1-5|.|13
TGTGCCAGTACCGAAAATCAGGGTCAGCCCCAGCATTTT
CASTENQGQPQHF
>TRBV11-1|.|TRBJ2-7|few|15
TGTGCCAGCAGCTCGCTACTCGACGGTGGCGGGGAGCAGTACTTC
CASSSLLDGGGEQYF
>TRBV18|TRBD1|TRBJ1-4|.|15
TGTGCCAGCTCACAATACAAAGGGACAGAGGAAAAACTGTTTTTT
CASSQYKGTEEKLFF
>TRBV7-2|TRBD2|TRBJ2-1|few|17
TGTGCCAGCAGCTCCGTCTCTTCTAGCGGGGGGTACAATGAGCAGTTCTTC
CASSSVSSSGGYNEQFF
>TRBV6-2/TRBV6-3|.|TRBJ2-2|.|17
TGTGCCAGCAGTTACGGGACATTTGCCAATAACGCCGGGGAGCTGTTTTTT
CASSYGTFANNAGELFF
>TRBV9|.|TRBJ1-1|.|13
TGTGCCAGCACAAGTTCTACGGGCACTGAAGCTTTCTTT
CASTSSTGTEAFF
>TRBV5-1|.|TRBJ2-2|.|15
TGCGCCAGCAGCTTGACTAGCACGAACACCGGGGAGCTGTTTTTT
CASSLTSTNTGELFF
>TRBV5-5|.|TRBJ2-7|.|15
TGTGCCAGCAGCTTGACGTTGGACACACCCTACGAGCAGTACTTC
CASSLTLDTPYEQYF
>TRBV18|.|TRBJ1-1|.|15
TGTGCCAGCACGCAGGGCCAACATGCGAACACTGAAGCTTTCTTT
CASTQGQHANTEAFF
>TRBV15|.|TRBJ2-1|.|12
TGTGCCACCAGCAGAGATATCGATGAGCAGTTCTTC
CATSRDIDEQFF
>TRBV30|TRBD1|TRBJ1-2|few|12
TGTGCCTGGGGAAAGGGACAGGGGGTCTACACCTTC
CAWGKGQGVYTF
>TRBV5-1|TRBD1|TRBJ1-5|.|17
TGCGCCAGCAGCCGACTACCTTGGACAGGGGACAATCAGCCCCAGCATTTT
CASSRLPWTGDNQPQHF